The present TCR beta chain was sequenced within a study of cytomegalovirus exposure and HLA in healthy donors. The CDR3 is 16 amino acids. Per the germline V gene, CDR1 is SQVTM and CDR2 is ANQGSEA. The V gene end was trimmed by 1 base and the J gene end by 5 bases; junction bases not matched to a gene: 10. Study-wide results and limits: Common viral pathogens seemed, in a later analysis, to connect with several of the most significant clusters. Associated with cytomegalovirus, according to the listing, were about 160 TCR beta chains. TRBV6-2, TRBV6-3 and some other V segments were excluded as indistinguishable.

On this clone itself: Its target is unknown.

Healthy bone marrow donors formed the donor group. Researchers ran the PCR with 60 Vbeta and 13 Jbeta primers. Profiled with immunoSEQ multiplex PCR; TCRdb holds only in-frame clones, not every one. The sample includes about 110,000 clones, over 60% of them seen just once. Material: PBMCs. The gene calls are TRBV29-1 and TRBJ2-7; TRBD2 agrees at 11 bases. The sequence derives from a man aged 25-45 years in good health and CMV-seropositive. The CDR3 loop reads CSVEGGVAGGSDEQYF. DNA of the CDR3: TGCAGCGTTGAAGGGGGGGTAGCGGGGGGGAGTGACGAGCAGTACTTC.